Sequencing of this T cell receptor beta chain was carried out in a study of cytomegalovirus exposure and HLA in healthy donors (dated by TCRdb to about 2017). About the full investigation: According to an earlier analysis of 587 of the donors, about 180 million T cells yielded roughly 110 million unique TCR beta sequences and approximately 300 Gb of sequence data. Roughly 290 gigabases of sequencing data and 70 million to 95 million unique TCR sequences made up an early release that covered approximately 620 HLA-typed donors. Among the roughly 400 genotyped donors, around 81% belonged to the genetic ancestry cluster associated with self-reported Caucasian donors. The study aimed to test whether signatures of past pathogen exposure could be identified by cataloging public T cell receptors. The study profiled the T cell repertoires of more than 500 subjects by immunosequencing and related them to cytomegalovirus serostatus. Besides the first cohort of 666 subjects, a separate validation cohort made up of 120 different subjects was used. The study combined high-throughput TCR immunosequencing, statistical association of individual TCRs with disease status, and machine learning to predict cytomegalovirus infection status. A later analysis re-examined previously published TCR beta repertoires from more than 550 donors and added high-resolution HLA genotyping to investigate patterns of TCR occurrence. Rather than using new phenotypic data, the later analysis identified candidate immune exposures from TCR beta sequences and from how often those sequences occurred across donors. An earlier analysis of around 540 of the donors applied high-throughput TCR beta sequencing to assess whether each TCR beta V gene segment acted as functional or pseudogenic. Donor age, sex, ethnicity and CMV serostatus were collected together with the repertoire data. Genome-wide SNP genotypes for about three fifths of the roughly 670 donors were used in a later genetic analysis, which treated that subset as a discovery cohort. All discovery cohort repertoires had been generated on a single sequencing platform. HLA typing included class I and class II loci at four-digit resolution. The number of donors typed differed by locus, with 629-630 for A, B, C, DRB1 and DQB1, about 500 for DQA1, nearly 610 for DPA1, and some 450 for DPB1. Roughly 5 DR-DQ haplotypes were handled as single units for association and clustering, since linkage in the cohort was strong. On average, around 240,000 unique TCR beta nucleotide sequences were sequenced per donor among 398 genotyped donors of the cohort, with roughly 20% of those sequences being non-productive. Broader findings and caveats from the paper: Because the 87-base-pair reads could not distinguish some IMGT-functional V segments, including TRBV6-2 and TRBV6-3, those segments were excluded. Correlated functional status among segregating V segments might reflect linkage disequilibrium, but an unknown experimental factor could not be ruled out. Most CMV-associated TCR beta chains appeared to be HLA-restricted in a later analysis, and the HLA associations seemed to be driven largely by CMV exposure. CMV serostatus was the only immune exposure information available for the cohort. In a later analysis, HLA-associated TCR beta chains were found to be more clonally expanded and to have lower generation probabilities than equally common non-associated chains. Roughly 15 rarely observed V segments, including chromosome 9 orphons, were excluded from the earlier analysis of approximately 500 of the donors because counts were too low. A further reported finding was that TCR beta sequences accurately predicted the HLA-A and HLA-B alleles for most subjects in the first cohort. This cohort had only TCR beta chains sequenced, and the lack of alpha or paired-chain data limited which features could be detected. Because HLA typing was unavailable for some donors at each locus, only the typed subset was used in association tests. Compared with the approximately 600-donor mean, donors in an Asian-associated ancestry cluster had fewer N-insertions in productive TCRs, according to a later genetic analysis. In a later genetic analysis, a missense DCLRE1C variant was associated with V-gene and J-gene trimming of TCR beta chains, and the association was replicated in an independent cohort. The classifier was reported to diagnose cytomegalovirus status with high specificity and sensitivity in both the original and validation cohorts. When HLA alleles, especially DR and DQ, strongly co-occurred, attributing TCR associations to individual alleles was difficult. A later analysis associated 16,951 TCR beta sequences with specific HLA alleles at a false discovery rate of 0.05. According to a later analysis, parvovirus B19, influenza, CMV and Epstein-Barr virus appeared linked to several top co-occurrence clusters. In an earlier analysis of fewer than 750 of the donors, most TCR beta V segments were observed in productive rearrangements about 87% or about 30% of the time, broadly matching IMGT annotations. A later analysis found that TCR association rates varied across HLA loci, with DRB1 alleles showing the most associated TCRs and HLA-C alleles the fewest. The study gave a list of 150 to 200 TCR beta chains associated with cytomegalovirus. Roughly uniform sequencing depth across donors was assumed in presence/absence analyses, although this assumption may not hold. While some public TCRs were present in many individuals, most TCR sequences turned up only very rarely across donors. The sequencing pipeline was judged likely to have produced a cluster of highly shared sequence variants as a technical artifact. Three of the identified cytomegalovirus-associated TCR beta chains were confirmed in vitro to be specific for cytomegalovirus antigens. The authors suggested that the approach could potentially be generalized to other disease states and immunological phenotypes.

The cohort was made up of about 610 healthy bone marrow donors. At the time of sampling, every cohort member was nominally healthy, though immune exposures that went unrecorded were likely present. The donor was CMV seropositive and belonged to the group of 250 to 300 seropositive cohort members. A peripheral blood sample was provided by each donor, and peripheral blood mononuclear cells were used for TCR beta sequencing. Genomic DNA extraction from the blood cell samples was performed with the Qiagen DNeasy Blood Extraction Kit. Libraries were prepared through the immunoSEQ multiplex PCR assay. The multiplex PCR relied on a mix of 60 forward primers for TCR Vbeta segments and 13 reverse primers for TCR Jbeta segments. The CDR3 region of rearranged TCR beta genes was amplified from genomic DNA by a multiplex PCR assay. The amplified TCR beta libraries were sequenced on the Illumina HiSeq System as 87-base-pair reads. In the source study's methods: A later analysis tallied roughly 80 million unique TCR beta chains across the 666 repertoires, and around 12 million of those chains were shared by two or more donors. Raw reads were error-corrected and collapsed into unique sequences with a nearest-neighbor algorithm that merged closely related sequences to remove PCR and sequencing errors. CDR3 sequences were aligned to IMGT reference sequences to assign V, D and J gene segments. For a sequence to be retained, a match of at least six nucleotides to both a V gene segment and a J gene segment was required. A rearrangement was called productive if the CDR3 had no stop codons and remained in frame with V and J, and every other rearrangement was called non-productive. Following IMGT convention, CDR3 was defined as the stretch from the second conserved V-encoded cysteine up to the conserved J-encoded phenylalanine. In an earlier analysis of around 600 of the donors, sequences lacking an unambiguous match to a single V gene segment were excluded. An earlier analysis of 587 of the donors called V segments functional above 56.7% productive rearrangements and segregating when the between-donor standard deviation exceeded 5%. A statistical classification framework was built to diagnose cytomegalovirus status from the catalog of TCR beta chain sequences. In a later analysis, V and J genes were assigned by comparing TCR nucleotide sequences against IMGT/GENE-DB human TR gene sequences. The TCRdist pipeline was used in a later analysis to assign CDR3 sequences and most-parsimonious VDJ recombination scenarios. In a later analysis, every TCR beta chain was defined by the combination of its CDR3 amino acid sequence and its V-gene family, and reads without a unique V-gene family were dropped. A later analysis removed 450 to 600 highly shared, low-generation-probability nucleotide sequences to deal with suspected cross-contamination and a sequencing artifact. In a later analysis, a clonal expansion index was calculated for each public chain from normalized within-repertoire ranks of inferred template counts. Generation probabilities in a later analysis came from a VDJ recombination model fitted to out-of-frame rearrangements, and those results were checked against IGoR. In a later analysis, hypergeometric tests were used to score TCR-TCR, TCR-HLA and TCR-CMV co-occurrence, with a repertoire-size bias correction applied to TCR pairs. False discovery rates were estimated in a later analysis by permuting HLA or CMV assignments 20 times. In a later analysis, co-occurring TCRs were grouped with DBSCAN, and TCRdist sequence similarity was added when clustering was performed within HLA-allele-positive subsets. Repertoires with fewer than 30,000 or more than 120,000 public chains were left out of co-occurrence clustering, as were four to six repertoires with anomalous nucleotide sharing. TCRdb limited this immuneACCESS table to in-frame rearrangements with V and J called. A share of clones is missing; checked studies link under half to unresolved V genes, and the rest is unexplained. V and J calls and clone size are copied from that table; D and trimming were computed from the DNA. Counted in this sample were about 76,000 clones; around 78% of them appeared once. Around 2.7% of the sample belongs to the ten largest clones.

The germline V gene encodes CDR1 SGHAT and CDR2 FQNNGV. The junction carries 21 bases between V and J, which are trimmed by 5 bases and 7 bases respectively. Taken from cysteine to phenylalanine, the CDR3 has 15 residues. The entry retains the CDR3 DNA only, 45 bases that are in frame from base 1. Of note for this clone: The antigen it binds to is not known. Base qualities are not at hand, and no much larger clone is one base apart.

This clonotype was obtained from a male donor in good health and CMV-seropositive. Sequenced sample: PBMCs. The chain couples TRBV11-2 to TRBJ2-7, with the D gene too uncertain to name. The DNA sequence reads TGTGCCAGCAGCCATATCAGGATCTCAACGTGGGAGCAGTACTTC. This encodes CASSHIRISTWEQYF.